This TCR beta chain was observed in a study of blood T cell repertoires in COVID-19. Overall study context: Nucleic acid was either cDNA or gDNA, and it came from T cells, B-cell-depleted T cells, or PBMCs.

The V end was cut by 8 bases, the J end by 4 bases, with 6 bases between. In germline, CDR1 is MDHEN, CDR2 SYDVKM. The CDR3 runs to 11 residues. Profiling relied on immunoSEQ multiplex PCR, and the TCRdb table lists in-frame clones only, not all of them. The repertoire holds about 210,000 clones, with roughly 89% as singletons. The TCR sequence derives from a woman between 25 and 40 years old who had been exposed to COVID-19. This chain uses TRBV28 with TRBJ1-3; D uncertain. The sample comprised PBMCs or T cells enriched from blood (not recorded which). This CDR3 is CASARGNTIYF. CDR3 DNA: TGTGCCAGCGCGAGGGGAAACACCATATATTTT.